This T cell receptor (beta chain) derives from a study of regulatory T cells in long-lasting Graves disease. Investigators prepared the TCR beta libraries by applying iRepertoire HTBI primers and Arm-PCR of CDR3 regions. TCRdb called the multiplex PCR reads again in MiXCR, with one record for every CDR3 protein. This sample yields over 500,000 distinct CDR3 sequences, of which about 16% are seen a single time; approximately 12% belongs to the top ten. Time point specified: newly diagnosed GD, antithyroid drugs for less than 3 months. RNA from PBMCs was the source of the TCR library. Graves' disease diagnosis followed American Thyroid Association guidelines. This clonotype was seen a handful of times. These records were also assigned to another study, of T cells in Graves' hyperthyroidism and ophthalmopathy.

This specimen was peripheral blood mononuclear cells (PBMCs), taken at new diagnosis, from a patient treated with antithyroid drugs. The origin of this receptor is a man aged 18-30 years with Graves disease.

The chain's CDR3 is CASSYKNTGEQFF. The CDR3 DNA sequence: TGTGCCAGCAGTTACAAAAACACTGGTGAGCAGTTCTTC. The chain is built from TRBV6-5 and TRBJ2-1; D is undetermined. The CDR3 is made up of 13 amino acids. V shed 2 bases and J shed 9 bases, with 11 bases lying between them. Germline CDR1 MNHEY, CDR2 SVGAGI.